Sequencing of this TCR beta chain was carried out in a study of blood T cell repertoires in COVID-19. Study at large: Italy, Spain and the United States were the sources of the convalescent and acute COVID-19 samples. Sample material is recorded as cDNA or gDNA derived from T cells, B-cell-depleted T cells, or PBMCs.

In the source study's methods: Cell counts per sample came from amplifying reference gene primers. TCRdb's table, derived via immunoSEQ multiplex PCR, lists solely in-frame clones and lacks some. From that table come the V and J calls and clone size; the DNA was used to work out D and trimming. The sample includes around 160,000 clones, under 90% of them seen just once. This CDR3 spans 14 amino acids. V shed 4 bases and J 5 bases; nucleotides not matched to a gene: 4. From germline, CDR1 is SGHTA and CDR2 FQGNSA. Input material: peripheral blood. This TCR was sampled from a human donor in a cohort sampled during active COVID-19. The chain links TRBV7-2 to TRBJ2-2; 7 bases agree with TRBD2. In DNA, the CDR3 is TGTGCCAGCAGCTCTGGGGGGGTGACCGGGGAGCTGTTTTTT. This translates into CASSSGGVTGELFF.